The 10 T cell receptor beta chains below all came from one sample that was sequenced in a study of beta chain features in type 1 diabetes. Whole-study findings and limits: In every one of the four CD4+ subsets, TCRB CDR3s were moderately but significantly shorter in Type 1 diabetes patients.

Investigators reverse transcribed all isolated RNA, so they sequenced expressed TCRB transcripts. Generated by immunoSEQ multiplex PCR, the TCRdb table keeps only in-frame clones and is missing some. This table holds approximately 120,000 clones, approximately 15% found once. These receptors have no known antigen. The sample taken for sequencing was central memory CD4+ T cells from blood. These receptors all come from a man younger than 35 with type 1 diabetes.

The V gene is TRBV19, the J gene TRBJ2-3, with TRBD2 as a possible D gene (6 bases). The V gene's germline CDR1 is LNHDA and CDR2 SQIVND (reference sequence). CDR3 length equals 18 residues. V shed 6 bases and J shed 1 base, with 23 bases lying between them. The CDR3 loop is CASSTAGGRREGTDTQYF. The CDR3 DNA follows: TGTGCCAGTAGCACCGCAGGAGGGAGACGTGAGGGCACAGATACGCAGTATTTT.

CDR3 sequence reads: CATSRDTYNSPLHF. CDR3 in DNA: TGTGCGACCTCCCGGGACACTTATAATTCACCCCTCCACTTT. V is TRBV30 and J is TRBJ1-6, with a weak D call TRBD1 (6 bases). The germline V gene encodes CDR1 GTSNPN and CDR2 SVGIG (reference sequence). The CDR3 runs 14 residues.

This clone was observed a few times. The junction does not match germline at one end; this may be a read error. This chain links TRBV7-7 with TRBJ1-6; TRBD1 matches 7 bases. This CDR3 is built from 14 residues. Germline loops: CDR1 SSHAT, CDR2 FNYEAQ (reference sequence). The CDR3 bases are TGTGCTAGCAGCTCGGGACAGCTCAATTCACCCCTCCACTTT. Protein sequence: CASSSGQLNSPLHF.

The J gene is TRBJ2-5, the V gene TRBV6-6; D is unclear. The end of the DNA fits TRBJ2-7 better, so the J call may be wrong. The germline CDR1 and CDR2 sequences are MNHNY and SVGAGI (reference sequence). CDR3 length: 11 residues. The CDR3 here is CASSAAYEQYF. The CDR3 DNA reads TGTGCCAGCAGTGCAGCGTACGAGCAGTACTTC.

V usage is TRBV29-1 and J usage is TRBJ1-4; a weak D match, TRBD1 (5 bases). The V end lost 5 bases, the J end lost 0 bases, and 13 bases lay between the germline ends. Germline loops: CDR1 SQVTM, CDR2 ANQGSEA. The CDR3 runs to 15 residues. CDR3 sequence: CSVRDGYATNEKLFF. CDR3 nucleotide sequence: TGCAGCGTTCGGGACGGATACGCAACTAATGAAAAACTGTTTTTT.

This clone came up a few times. The chain joins TRBV5-8 to TRBJ2-6; D remains unclear. V shed 0 bases and J shed 0 bases, with 7 bases lying between them. Germline V gene lookup returns CDR1 SGHTS and CDR2 YDEGEE. The CDR3 has 16 residues. The CDR3 coding sequence is TGTGCCAGCAGCTTGGAGATCCTCTCTGGGGCCAACGTCCTGACTTTC. Translated, it gives CASSLEILSGANVLTF.

This clone was seen more than once but under ten times. The V call is TRBV6-5, the J call TRBJ1-6, with TRBD1 matching over 8 bases. CDR3 size: 14 residues. Germline trimming cut 6 bases from V and 8 bases from J; bases unmatched to any gene: 6. Germline CDR1 MNHEY, CDR2 SVGAGI. CDR3 DNA sequence: TGTGCCAGCAGCCGAACGGGACAGGATTCACCCCTCCACTTT. This translates into CASSRTGQDSPLHF.

The J gene is TRBJ1-4, the V gene TRBV18; no definite D call. This CDR3 contains 14 residues. V gave up 1 base and J gave up 4 bases, with 7 bases separating them. Germline V gives CDR1 KGHSH, CDR2 LQKENI. CDR3 in DNA: TGTGCCAGCTCACCACGTCCCAGTAATGAAAAACTGTTTTTT. Protein: CASSPRPSNEKLFF.

To note about this clone: The same CDR3 can be traced to other DNA sequences in this sample. The genes are TRBV28 and TRBJ1-2; unclear D gene. The CDR3 contains 14 residues. CDR1 and CDR2 from the germline V gene are MDHEN and SYDVKM. V shed 2 bases and J shed 7 bases, with 14 bases lying between them. The CDR3 loop is CASSLPRDRGGYTF. The CDR3 region has the DNA TGTGCCAGCAGTTTACCCCGGGATCGGGGTGGCTACACCTTC.

This chain joins TRBV7-2 and TRBJ2-7; D is possibly TRBD2 (7 bases). CDR3 length equals 14 residues. The ends were cut back, 5 bases at V and 5 bases at J, with 16 bases in the middle. Looked up from germline, CDR1 is SGHTA and CDR2 is FQGNSA. The CDR3 coding sequence is TGTGCCAGCAGCCCCCGGGGGGCCATTGACGAGCAGTACTTC. It codes for CASSPRGAIDEQYF.